The clone carrying this T cell receptor beta chain was picked up a small number of times. Its specificity is unknown. Trimming removed 6 bases from V and 1 base from J, with 17 bases in between. This CDR3 spans 15 amino acids. Germline V CDR1 and CDR2: DFQATT, SNEGSKA (reference sequence). Indicated treatment: roughly ten-day PBMC culture with coronavirus spike peptide pools or control peptides (ViraFEST assay). Negative selection purified CD4+ T cells after approximately nine days of culture. An Oncomine TCR Beta short-read assay was used to sequence the DNA from cultured CD4+ T cells. TCRdb re-called the PCR reads through MiXCR, storing one row per CDR3 protein. The sample contains 15,000 to 20,000 distinct CDR3 sequences, roughly 52% of which appear only once. This entry belongs to a study of vaccination and CD4 T cells after COVID-19.

The sequences come from CD4+ T cells from blood, cultured in vitro, collected before SARS-CoV-2 vaccination. The sequence was obtained from a human donor who had recovered from COVID-19. The chain couples TRBV20-1 to TRBJ2-3; perhaps TRBD2 as D (5 bases). The CDR3 protein is CSADSRGSGTDTQYF. The CDR3 coding sequence is TGCAGTGCGGACTCCCGCGGAAGTGGCACAGATACGCAGTATTTT.